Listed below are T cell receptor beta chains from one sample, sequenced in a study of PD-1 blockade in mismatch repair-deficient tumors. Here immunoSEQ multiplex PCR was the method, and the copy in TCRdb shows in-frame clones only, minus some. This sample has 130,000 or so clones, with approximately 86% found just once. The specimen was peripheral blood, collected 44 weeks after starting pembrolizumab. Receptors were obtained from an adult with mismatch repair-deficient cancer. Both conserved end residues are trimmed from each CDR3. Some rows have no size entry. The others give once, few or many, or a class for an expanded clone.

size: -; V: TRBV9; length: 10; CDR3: ASSPTVNEQF
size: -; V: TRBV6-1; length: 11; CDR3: ASSRTGGDEQF
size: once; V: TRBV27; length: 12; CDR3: ASSSRPVGVEQF
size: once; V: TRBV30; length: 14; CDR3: AWSGVGGQGSTEQY
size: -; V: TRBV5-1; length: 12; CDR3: ASSSDSTGYEQY
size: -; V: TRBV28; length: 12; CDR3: ASRFSGGNQPQH
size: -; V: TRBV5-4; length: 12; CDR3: ASSPWTQGETQY
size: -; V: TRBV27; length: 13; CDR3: ASSLGRGLGYGYT
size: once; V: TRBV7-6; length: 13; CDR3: ASSVAGERADTQY
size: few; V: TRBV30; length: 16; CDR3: AWSTPRLAGGGTDTQY
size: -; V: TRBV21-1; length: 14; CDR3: ASSAGGASGSETQY
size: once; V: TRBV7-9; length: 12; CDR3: ASSLQGTGNEQF
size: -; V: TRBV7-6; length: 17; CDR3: ASSPRGRGKPSNTGELF
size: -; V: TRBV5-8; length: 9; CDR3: ASSLAETQY
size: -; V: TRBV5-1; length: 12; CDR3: ASSLAGTRYEQY
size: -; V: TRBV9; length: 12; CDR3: ASSVVDGNYGYT
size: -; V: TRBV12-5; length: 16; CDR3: ASGLVLGLGTGANVLT
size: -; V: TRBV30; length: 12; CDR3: AWNPGLAPYEQY
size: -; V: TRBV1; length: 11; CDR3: TSSQPVTGWPF
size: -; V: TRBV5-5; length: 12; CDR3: ASSLLLAGGEQF
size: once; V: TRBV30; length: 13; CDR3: AWSVAGVRTDTQY
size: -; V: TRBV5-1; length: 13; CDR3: ASSSGGTSGNTIY